Shown below are 18 T cell receptor beta chains from a single sample sequenced in a study of blood T cell repertoires in COVID-19. The data were produced by immunoSEQ multiplex PCR, yet TCRdb's version contains in-frame clones alone and is incomplete. This table holds some 48,000 clones, roughly 87% found once. The sequencing sample was made of peripheral blood. These receptors were taken from a woman aged 80 or older with acute or convalescent COVID-19.

This clone has just a few counts. The genes are TRBV24-1 and TRBJ2-3, with 7 bases identical to TRBD1. Germline-derived CDR1 and CDR2 are KGHDR and SFDVKD. Trimming cost V 5 bases and J 4 bases; bases outside gene matches: 5. The CDR3 totals 14 residues. CDR3 protein: CATSASGTADTQYF. In DNA form, the CDR3 reads TGTGCCACCAGTGCCTCCGGGACAGCAGATACGCAGTATTTT.

The CDR3 loop reads CASSLVSGGQTDTQYF. For the CDR3, the DNA is TGTGCCAGCAGCTTAGTTAGCGGGGGGCAAACAGATACGCAGTATTTT. This chain joins TRBV7-8 and TRBJ2-3, with TRBD2 matching over 10 bases. V lost 1 base, J lost 3 bases, and 4 bases stayed unmatched. The CDR3 is 16 residues long. Germline CDR1 SGHVS, CDR2 FQNEAQ.

The rearrangement links TRBV2 to TRBJ2-7, with D tentatively TRBD1 (5 bases). CDR3 length equals 15 residues. Trimming stripped 6 bases from V and 2 bases from J, with 17 bases between. From germline, CDR1 is SNHLY and CDR2 FYNNEI. CDR3: CASSADTVLTYEQYF. The CDR3 region has the DNA TGTGCCAGCAGCGCGGACACAGTTTTAACCTACGAGCAGTACTTC.

The V gene is TRBV6-1, the J gene TRBJ2-5; 11 bases agree with TRBD1. The CDR3 is 15 residues long. The junction had 5 bases not matched to a gene; V was cut back by 1 base and J by 7 bases. Germline assignment: CDR1 MNHNS and CDR2 SASEGT. CDR3 sequence reads: CASSEGVGQGGTQYF. The CDR3 nucleotides read TGTGCCAGCAGTGAAGGGGTGGGACAGGGGGGGACCCAGTACTTC.

This clone appeared a few times. No DNA is shown, since the ends of the CDR3 on it are uncertain; the CDR3 is the one TCRdb lists. V and J are TRBV27 and TRBJ2-3; TRBD2, the table's D call, was not compared with the DNA. Per germline, CDR1 MNHEY and CDR2 SMNVEV (reference sequence). Termini included, the CDR3 measures 15 amino acids. This chain's CDR3 is CASSSSGVSTDTQYF.

This clone was counted a few times. The V gene is TRBV28, the J gene TRBJ1-5, with TRBD1 as a possible D gene (5 bases). The CDR3 length is 17 residues. Germline V gives CDR1 MDHEN, CDR2 SYDVKM. With 5 bases removed from V and 1 base from J, the gap between germline ends came to 18 bases. The CDR3, as DNA: TGTGCCAGCAGTACGCGGCGAAGCGGGGGGAGCAATCAGCCCCAGCATTTT. It specifies CASSTRRSGGSNQPQHF.

This clone was counted a single time. V gene TRBV24-1 combines with J gene TRBJ2-5; 8 bases agree with TRBD2. Germline-derived CDR1 and CDR2 are KGHDR and SFDVKD. V lost 4 bases, J lost 4 bases, and 7 bases stayed unmatched. This CDR3 comprises 15 residues. CDR3 nucleotides: TGTGCCACCAGTGACATTAGCGGGGCGGGAGAGACCCAGTACTTC. Protein sequence: CATSDISGAGETQYF.

The rearrangement joins TRBV28 to TRBJ1-5; no clear D. Trimming took off 2 bases at V and 6 bases at J, with 14 bases between the two ends. Per germline, CDR1 MDHEN and CDR2 SYDVKM. This CDR3 spans 15 amino acids. CDR3 DNA: TGTGCCAGCAGTTTAGTCGCGCCTTGGGCTCAGCCCCAGCATTTT. Translation gives CASSLVAPWAQPQHF.

The chain uses TRBV15 and TRBJ1-2; D is possibly TRBD1 (5 bases). This CDR3 region has 15 residues. Germline CDR1 LNHNV, CDR2 YYDKDF (reference sequence). The V end lost 0 bases, the J end lost 4 bases, and 12 bases lay between the germline ends. The CDR3 nucleotides read TGTGCCACCAGCAGAGATAGCGGGGGGGGCTATGGCTACACCTTC. It translates to CATSRDSGGGYGYTF.

The table lists this clone with a few counts. The chain uses TRBV5-4 and TRBJ1-2; TRBD1 might be the D (5 bases). This CDR3 region has 15 residues. Germline V gene lookup returns CDR1 SGHNT and CDR2 YYREEE (reference sequence). V lost 5 bases, J lost 8 bases, and 22 bases lay in between. This CDR3 reads CASRSRDSLHGGYTF. In DNA, the CDR3 is TGTGCCAGCAGATCCAGGGACTCCCTTCACGGGGGCTACACCTTC.

The chain couples TRBV6-5 to TRBJ2-5; 7 positions match TRBD1. The CDR3 runs to 15 residues. Germline V gene sequence: CDR1 MNHEY, CDR2 SVGAGI. With V trimmed by 0 bases and J by 2 bases, 3 bases remained unmatched. The CDR3 DNA reads TGTGCCAGCAGTTACTCGAGGGGGCTACAAGAGACCCAGTACTTC. Translation gives CASSYSRGLQETQYF.

The chain recombines TRBV3-1 (or the pseudogene TRBV3-2) with TRBJ2-1, with D possibly matching TRBD2 (7 bases). The V gene lost 5 bases and the J gene lost 6 bases, with 11 bases spanning the gap. The germline V gene encodes CDR1 LGHDT and CDR2 YNNKEL (reference sequence). The CDR3 totals 13 residues. This CDR3 is CASSGGAFNEQFF. The CDR3 DNA is TGTGCCAGCAGCGGGGGGGCGTTCAATGAGCAGTTCTTC.

This chain links TRBV2 with TRBJ1-1, with D perhaps TRBD1 (6 bases). The V end lost 2 bases, the J end lost 7 bases, and 11 bases lay between the germline ends. This CDR3 is 13 amino acids long. Germline lookup yields CDR1 SNHLY and CDR2 FYNNEI. DNA of the CDR3: TGTGCCAGCAGTGAACAGGGGCGGCGTGAAGCTTTCTTT. Amino acids: CASSEQGRREAFF.

The chain couples TRBV5-5 to TRBJ2-3, with TRBD2 as a possible D gene (6 bases). V lost 1 base to trimming and J lost 4 bases, with 16 bases between them. Germline V gene data show CDR1 as SGHKS and CDR2 as YYEKEE (reference sequence). The CDR3 sequence is 16 residues long. The CDR3: CASSLRDGTESDTQYF. In DNA form, the CDR3 reads TGTGCCAGCAGCTTGAGGGATGGGACTGAGTCAGATACGCAGTATTTT.

This clone was found a few times. The V call is TRBV2, the J call TRBJ2-3, with 7 bases that match TRBD1. This CDR3 is built from 14 residues. J was trimmed by 2 bases and V by 5 bases; bases with no gene match: 4. Per germline, CDR1 SNHLY and CDR2 FYNNEI. CDR3 residues: CASSPGQATDTQYF. The CDR3 nucleotides read TGTGCCAGCAGTCCAGGACAGGCCACAGATACGCAGTATTTT.

In regard to this clone: Other nucleotide sequences in the sample specify the same CDR3. This chain joins TRBV5-1 and TRBJ2-2; 8 bases are shared with TRBD2. The CDR3 loop spans 15 amino acids. Germline trimming cut 3 bases from V and 2 bases from J; bases unmatched to any gene: 3. Germline loops: CDR1 SGHRS, CDR2 YFSETQ. CDR3 in DNA: TGCGCCAGCAGCTCGGGAGGGCCCAACACCGGGGAGCTGTTTTTT. Its translation: CASSSGGPNTGELFF.

This chain links TRBV28 with TRBJ2-6; D may be TRBD1 (6 bases). Germline V gene data show CDR1 as MDHEN and CDR2 as SYDVKM. V dropped 4 bases and J dropped 6 bases, with 13 bases sitting between them. The CDR3 loop spans 15 amino acids. The CDR3 is CASSSGVIVANVLTF. In DNA form, the CDR3 reads TGTGCCAGCAGTTCAGGGGTGATCGTGGCCAACGTCCTGACTTTC. The complete variable domain, with remaining parts taken from reference TRBV28 and TRBJ2-6, reads DVKVTQSSRYLVKRTGEKVFLECVQDMDHENMFWYRQDPGLGLRLIYFSYDVKMKEKGDIPEGYSVSREKKERFSLILESASTNQTSMYLCASSSGVIVANVLTFGAGSRLTVL.

This chain connects TRBV14 to TRBJ2-1; TRBD1 is a possible D gene (7 bases). The CDR3 covers 16 residues. V was trimmed by 1 base and J by 3 bases, leaving 13 bases between them. Germline-derived CDR1 and CDR2 are SGHDN and FVKESK. CDR3 nucleotides: TGTGCCAGCAGCCAAGTCGGAGGGGGCCTCTACAATGAGCAGTTCTTC. It specifies CASSQVGGGLYNEQFF.